This T cell receptor (beta chain) was identified in a study of cytomegalovirus exposure and HLA in healthy donors. Background on the study: Falling in the Caucasian-associated ancestry cluster were 81% of some 400 genotyped donors. Study-level points and caveats: A list of 164 TCR beta chains associated with cytomegalovirus was given. Common viral pathogens seemed to be connected with several of the most significant clusters, according to a later analysis. 87-base-pair reads could not separate some V segments, including TRBV6-2 and TRBV6-3.

A multiplex PCR was run with 60 Vbeta primers and 13 Jbeta primers. Using immunoSEQ multiplex PCR, the repertoire was profiled, and TCRdb retains in-frame clones only, with some absent. The data hold 150,000 to 200,000 clones, with 76% observed a single time. This clone has more than one count but fewer than ten. What it binds is not known. Germline V gene data show CDR1 as SGHTA and CDR2 as FQGNSA. This CDR3 is built from 14 residues. Germline trimming cut 4 bases from V and 4 bases from J; bases unmatched to any gene: 1. The sample consisted of PBMCs. This sequence joins TRBV7-2 and TRBJ2-7; 13 bases fit TRBD2. This clonotype was sampled from a female donor in good health and CMV-seronegative. This CDR3 reads CASSSTSGRYEQYF. For the CDR3, the DNA is TGTGCCAGCAGCTCGACTAGCGGGAGGTACGAGCAGTACTTC.